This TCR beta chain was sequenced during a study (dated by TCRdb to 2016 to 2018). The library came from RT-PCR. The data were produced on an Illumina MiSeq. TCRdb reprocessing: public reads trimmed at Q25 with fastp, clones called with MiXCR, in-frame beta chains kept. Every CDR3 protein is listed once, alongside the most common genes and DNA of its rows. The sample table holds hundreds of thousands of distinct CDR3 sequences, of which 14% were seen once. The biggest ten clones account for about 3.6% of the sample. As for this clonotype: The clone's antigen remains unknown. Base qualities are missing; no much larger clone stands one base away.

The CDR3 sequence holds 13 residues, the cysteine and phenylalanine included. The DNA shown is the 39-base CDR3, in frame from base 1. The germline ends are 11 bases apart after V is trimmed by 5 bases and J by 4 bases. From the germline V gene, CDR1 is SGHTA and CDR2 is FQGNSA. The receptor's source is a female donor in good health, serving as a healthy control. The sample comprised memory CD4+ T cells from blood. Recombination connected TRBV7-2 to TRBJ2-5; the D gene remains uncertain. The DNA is TGTGCCAGCAGCCAATTTGCAGGAGAGACCCAGTACTTC. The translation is CASSQFAGETQYF.